The clone carrying this TCR beta chain was detected once. No antigen is known for it. Libraries were prepared by immunoSEQ multiplex PCR; TCRdb keeps only in-frame clonotypes and omits some of them. The sample carries 2.3 million or so clones, just over 90% recorded once. This sample is part of a study of shared clonotypes between healthy human individuals. Germline V lookup: CDR1 SGHNT, CDR2 YYREEE (reference sequence). The CDR3 loop spans 14 amino acids. Trimming left V 0 bases short and J 1 base short, with 8 bases between. Findings of the study overall: Only blood was sampled; tissue repertoires likely differ.

This receptor was obtained from a man younger than 35 in good health. Some clones in this sample may be carry-over from other donors' samples. The sequencing sample was made of naive CD4+ T cells from PBMCs. Subset specified: CD45RA+ positively selected. V usage is TRBV5-4 and J usage is TRBJ2-7, with D unresolved. CDR3 region: CASSLDTVSYEQYF. As DNA, the CDR3 is TGTGCCAGCAGCTTGGATACGGTTTCCTACGAGCAGTACTTC.